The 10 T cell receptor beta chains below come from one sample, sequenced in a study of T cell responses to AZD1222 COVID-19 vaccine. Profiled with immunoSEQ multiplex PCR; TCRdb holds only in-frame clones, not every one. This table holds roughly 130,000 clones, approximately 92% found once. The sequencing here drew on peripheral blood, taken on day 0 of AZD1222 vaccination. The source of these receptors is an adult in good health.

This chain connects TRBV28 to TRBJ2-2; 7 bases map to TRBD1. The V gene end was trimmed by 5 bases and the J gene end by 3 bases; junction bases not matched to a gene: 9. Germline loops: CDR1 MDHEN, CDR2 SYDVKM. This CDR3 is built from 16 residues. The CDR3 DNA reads TGTGCCAGCAGTCCACCAGGGGGTGGGTACACCGGGGAGCTGTTTTTT. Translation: CASSPPGGGYTGELFF.

The CDR3 reads CASSQDLGGQGNYGYTF. In nucleotides, the CDR3 is TGTGCCAGCAGCCAAGATTTAGGAGGACAGGGGAACTATGGCTACACCTTC. This chain connects TRBV3-1 (or the pseudogene TRBV3-2) to TRBJ1-2; 9 bases are a match to TRBD1. Losses at the gene ends were 0 bases for V and 2 bases for J; bases not matched to a gene: 7. Germline CDR1 reads LGHDT; CDR2 reads YNNKEL (reference sequence). This CDR3 spans 17 amino acids.

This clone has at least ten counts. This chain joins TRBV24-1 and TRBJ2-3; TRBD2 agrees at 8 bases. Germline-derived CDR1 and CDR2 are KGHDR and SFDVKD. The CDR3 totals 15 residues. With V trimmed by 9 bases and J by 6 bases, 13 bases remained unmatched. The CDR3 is CATGDRRGAPDTQYF. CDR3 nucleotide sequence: TGTGCCACCGGGGATCGGCGGGGGGCTCCGGATACGCAGTATTTT.

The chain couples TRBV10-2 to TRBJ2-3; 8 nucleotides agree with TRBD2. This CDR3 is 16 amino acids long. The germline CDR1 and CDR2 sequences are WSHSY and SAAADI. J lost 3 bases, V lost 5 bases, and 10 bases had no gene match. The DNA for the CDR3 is TGCGCCAGCAGTTGGACTAGCACGCATGGGACAGATACGCAGTATTTT. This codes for CASSWTSTHGTDTQYF.

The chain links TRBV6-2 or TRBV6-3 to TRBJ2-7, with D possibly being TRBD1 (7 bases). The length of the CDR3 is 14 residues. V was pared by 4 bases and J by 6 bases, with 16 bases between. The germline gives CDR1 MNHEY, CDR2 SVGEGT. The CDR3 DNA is TGTGCCAGCAGTTCAGGGGGGTCGGCCCCCGAGCAGTACTTC. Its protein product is CASSSGGSAPEQYF.

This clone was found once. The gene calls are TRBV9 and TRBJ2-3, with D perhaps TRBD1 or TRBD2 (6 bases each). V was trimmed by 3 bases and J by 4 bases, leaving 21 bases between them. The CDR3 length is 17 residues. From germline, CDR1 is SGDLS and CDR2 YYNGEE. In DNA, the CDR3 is TGTGCCAGCAGCGCCCCACGGAAGGGGGGCCGGTCAGATACGCAGTATTTT. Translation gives CASSAPRKGGRSDTQYF.

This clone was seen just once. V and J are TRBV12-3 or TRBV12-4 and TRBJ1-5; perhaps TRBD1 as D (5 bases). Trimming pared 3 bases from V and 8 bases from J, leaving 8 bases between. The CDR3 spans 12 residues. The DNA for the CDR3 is TGTGCCAGCAGTTTCTCGGGGGAGCCCCAGCATTTT. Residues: CASSFSGEPQHF.

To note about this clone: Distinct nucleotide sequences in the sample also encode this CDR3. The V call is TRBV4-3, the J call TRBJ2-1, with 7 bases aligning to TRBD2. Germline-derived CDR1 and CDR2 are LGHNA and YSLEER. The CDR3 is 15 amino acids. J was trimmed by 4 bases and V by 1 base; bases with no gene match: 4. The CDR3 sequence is CASSQVSSGYNEQFF. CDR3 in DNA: TGCGCCAGCAGCCAAGTGTCTAGCGGTTACAATGAGCAGTTCTTC.

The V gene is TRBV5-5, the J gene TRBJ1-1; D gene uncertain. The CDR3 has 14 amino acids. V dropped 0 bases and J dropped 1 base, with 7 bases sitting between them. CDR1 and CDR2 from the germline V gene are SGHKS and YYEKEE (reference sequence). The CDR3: CASSLGLTNTEAFF. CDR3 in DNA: TGTGCCAGCAGCTTGGGATTAACGAACACTGAAGCTTTCTTT.

CDR3 region: CASSILEGAGELFF. Here the CDR3 DNA reads TGTGCCAGCAGTATCCTCGAGGGGGCCGGGGAGCTGTTTTTT. This chain links TRBV6-5 with TRBJ2-2; possibly TRBD1 for D (6 bases). The CDR3 covers 14 residues. Germline V gives CDR1 MNHEY, CDR2 SVGAGI. V lost 5 bases, J lost 6 bases, and 13 bases lay in between.